The 4 T cell receptor beta chains presented below share a single source sample, sequenced in a study of T cells in narcolepsy (dated by TCRdb to about 2018). Libraries came from the immunoSEQ multiplex PCR assay. Sourced from immuneACCESS, this table was stored by TCRdb with only in-frame sequences that have V and J called. A share of the clones is absent; for the studies checked, an unresolved V gene accounts for under half, and the remainder has no known explanation. The sample table shows around 31,000 clones, and roughly 78% are seen once. The ten largest clones take up 1.2% of the sample. Sequenced sample: CD45RA- memory CD4+ T cells from PBMCs. This specimen's cell subset or site label, interpreted: memory T cells sorted ex vivo from peripheral blood. All receptors come from a human donor with narcolepsy.

The V gene is TRBV5-4, the J gene TRBJ1-2, with TRBD1 matching over 12 bases. The germline V gene has CDR1 SGHNT and CDR2 YYREEE (reference sequence). The V segment lost 4 bases and the J segment 2 bases; nucleotides outside the gene matches: 9. The CDR3 contains 17 residues. In DNA form, the CDR3 reads TGTGCCAGCAGCACCGGGACAGGGGGCTTACTCAACTATGGCTACACCTTC. This encodes CASSTGTGGLLNYGYTF.

This clone was observed a handful of times. The V gene is TRBV5-1, the J gene TRBJ1-3; D ambiguous. Germline-derived CDR1 and CDR2 are SGHRS and YFSETQ. The CDR3 runs 15 residues. Trimming stripped 0 bases from V and 0 bases from J, with 7 bases between. CDR3 protein: CASSLGPSSGNTIYF. The CDR3 bases are TGCGCCAGCAGCTTGGGTCCGAGCTCTGGAAACACCATATATTTT.

V gene TRBV7-9 combines with J gene TRBJ2-1; TRBD2 is a possible D gene (6 bases). V was pared by 6 bases and J by 5 bases, with 26 bases between. Germline CDR1 is SEHNR and CDR2 is FQNEAQ (reference sequence). The CDR3 contains 18 residues. The CDR3 protein is CASSRPRREQPRDNEQFF. CDR3 nucleotides: TGTGCCAGCAGTCGACCGAGGAGGGAGCAGCCCAGGGACAATGAGCAGTTCTTC.

The CDR3 loop is CASSQAGTGVYGYTF. The DNA for the CDR3 is TGTGCCAGCAGTCAGGCCGGGACAGGGGTGTATGGCTACACCTTC. This rearrangement joins TRBV2 to TRBJ1-2; 10 positions match TRBD1. The CDR3 is 15 residues long. Germline trimming cut 5 bases from V and 5 bases from J; bases unmatched to any gene: 8. The germline CDR1 and CDR2 sequences are SNHLY and FYNNEI.